Listed below are T cell receptor beta chains from one sample, sequenced in a study of blood T cell repertoires in COVID-19. TCRdb's table, derived via immunoSEQ multiplex PCR, lists solely in-frame clones and lacks some. Among around 140,000 clones listed, roughly 79% were seen once. The sequenced material came from peripheral blood. These receptors all stem from a woman in her sixties with acute or convalescent COVID-19. Each CDR3 is given with its conserved first and last residue. D genes are given only for firm matches. Not all rows give a size; the values are once, few, many and, for expanded clones, a class.

V,D,size,length,J,CDR3,DNA
TRBV5-1,TRBD2,-,14,TRBJ2-1,CASSMKASGRWQFF,TGCGCCAGCAGCATGAAGGCTAGCGGGAGATGGCAGTTCTTC
TRBV2,-,few,15,TRBJ1-1,CASSARGNRNTEAFF,TGTGCCAGCAGTGCCAGGGGAAACCGAAACACTGAAGCTTTCTTT
TRBV18,TRBD1,-,14,TRBJ2-2,CASSPGQGIGELFF,TGTGCCAGCTCACCGGGACAGGGTATCGGGGAGCTGTTTTTT
TRBV19,-,-,15,TRBJ1-5,CASSIDVGGNQPQHF,TGTGCCAGTAGTATAGACGTTGGCGGTAATCAGCCCCAGCATTTT
TRBV5-6,TRBD1,-,15,TRBJ2-7,CASSTTTGGIVEQYF,TGTGCCAGCAGCACTACGACAGGGGGCATCGTCGAGCAGTACTTC
TRBV6-5,-,-,11,TRBJ2-1,CASMRGNEQFF,TGTGCCAGCATGCGGGGAAATGAGCAGTTCTTC
TRBV6-5,-,-,13,TRBJ1-1,CASSFSRDTEAFF,TGTGCCAGCAGTTTTTCGAGGGACACTGAAGCTTTCTTT
TRBV19,TRBD1,once,21,TRBJ2-5,CASSFLPPGLQGALLQETQYF,TGTGCCAGTAGTTTTCTTCCTCCCGGACTTCAGGGGGCCTTACTCCAAGAGACCCAGTACTTC
TRBV6-5,-,-,11,TRBJ1-1,CASSYQREAFF,TGTGCCAGCAGTTATCAGCGTGAAGCTTTCTTT
TRBV18,TRBD1,-,16,TRBJ1-3,CASSPPKGASGNTIYF,TGTGCCAGCTCACCACCGAAGGGGGCATCTGGAAACACCATATATTTT
TRBV27,TRBD2,-,15,TRBJ2-7,CASSVRRLAVYEQYF,TGTGCCAGCAGTGTACGCCGGCTAGCGGTATACGAGCAGTACTTC
TRBV20-1,TRBD1,-,15,TRBJ2-7,CSASRGQGIPYEQYF,TGCAGTGCTAGTAGGGGACAGGGGATCCCCTACGAGCAGTACTTC
TRBV5-6,TRBD2,-,17,TRBJ2-5,CASSRGASGSVEETQYF,TGTGCCAGCAGCCGTGGGGCTAGCGGGAGCGTGGAGGAGACCCAGTACTTC
TRBV5-1,TRBD1,-,14,TRBJ1-6,CASRADRGSSPLHF,TGCGCCAGCAGGGCGGACAGGGGGTCTTCACCCCTCCACTTT
TRBV19,-,-,15,TRBJ1-5,CASSIAGAYNQPQHF,TGTGCCAGTAGTATCGCAGGGGCTTACAATCAGCCCCAGCATTTT
TRBV19,-,-,15,TRBJ1-4,CASSIIGPTNEKLFF,TGTGCCAGTAGTATAATTGGGCCAACTAATGAAAAACTGTTTTTT
TRBV28,TRBD1,-,16,TRBJ1-4,CASSLFNLGTGQKLFF,TGTGCCAGCAGTTTATTTAATTTAGGGACAGGCCAAAAACTGTTTTTT
TRBV19,-,-,13,TRBJ2-7,CASSIGSPYEQYF,TGTGCCAGTAGTATAGGCAGTCCATACGAGCAGTACTTC
TRBV15,TRBD1,-,16,TRBJ1-5,CATSRMTGGRDQPQHF,TGTGCCACCAGCAGGATGACAGGGGGTCGAGATCAGCCCCAGCATTTT
TRBV20-1,-,once,11,TRBJ2-7,CSATPGDEQYF,TGCAGTGCTACCCCCGGGGACGAGCAGTACTTC
TRBV7-9,TRBD1,-,16,TRBJ1-5,CASSRLGQGDNQPQHF,TGTGCCAGCAGCCGCCTAGGGCAGGGGGACAATCAGCCCCAGCATTTT
TRBV7-8,-,-,16,TRBJ2-1,CASSLWGGKAPNEQFF,TGTGCCAGCAGCTTATGGGGCGGGAAGGCTCCAAATGAGCAGTTCTTC
TRBV7-8,TRBD1,few,14,TRBJ1-5,CASRAGGFGRPQHF,TGTGCCAGCAGGGCAGGGGGCTTTGGTCGGCCCCAGCATTTT
TRBV5-1,-,-,14,TRBJ2-3,CASSLDRSTDTQYF,TGCGCCAGCAGCTTGGACAGAAGCACAGATACGCAGTATTTT
TRBV4-1,-,-,14,TRBJ1-2,CASSQGIVNYGYTF,TGCGCCAGCAGCCAAGGTATAGTAAACTATGGCTACACCTTC
TRBV19,TRBD2,-,16,TRBJ2-1,CASSKGGLAGVNEQFF,TGTGCCAGTAGCAAAGGGGGACTAGCGGGGGTCAATGAGCAGTTCTTC
TRBV28,TRBD2,many,19,TRBJ2-7,CASRSLTGLATAPSYEQYF,TGTGCCAGCAGATCCCTGACGGGACTAGCGACGGCCCCCTCCTACGAGCAGTACTTC
TRBV28,TRBD2,-,18,TRBJ2-5,CASSFPVAGGPGQETQYF,TGTGCCAGCAGTTTTCCAGTAGCGGGAGGGCCGGGACAAGAGACCCAGTACTTC
TRBV19,-,-,15,TRBJ2-2,CASSKDSLRAGELFF,TGTGCCAGTAGTAAAGACTCCCTCAGGGCCGGGGAGCTGTTTTTT
TRBV5-1,-,-,14,TRBJ2-1,CASSLELVQHEQFF,TGCGCCAGCAGCTTGGAGCTTGTGCAACATGAGCAGTTCTTC
TRBV28,-,-,14,TRBJ1-2,CASSLLQAYYGYTF,TGTGCCAGCAGTTTATTACAGGCGTACTATGGCTACACCTTC
TRBV7-8,-,-,12,TRBJ1-2,CASRTPRDGYTF,TGTGCCAGCAGGACGCCGAGGGATGGCTACACCTTC
TRBV7-9,-,-,16,TRBJ2-7,CASSLWGVGAPYEQYF,TGTGCCAGCAGCTTATGGGGCGTGGGGGCTCCCTACGAGCAGTACTTC
TRBV2,TRBD1,-,14,TRBJ1-6,CASVGTGGDSPLHF,TGTGCCAGCGTGGGGACAGGGGGAGATTCACCCCTCCACTTT
TRBV29-1,-,once,11,TRBJ2-7,CSVERAREQYF,TGCAGCGTGGAGAGGGCCCGCGAGCAGTACTTC
TRBV6-5,-,-,15,TRBJ1-4,CASSRASSGLEKLFF,TGTGCCAGCAGCCGGGCCTCGTCAGGGCTTGAAAAACTGTTTTTT
TRBV6-5,-,-,13,TRBJ2-3,CASSSAFTDTQYF,TGTGCCAGCAGTTCTGCGTTCACAGATACGCAGTATTTT
TRBV7-9,TRBD2,-,13,TRBJ2-3,CASSESGDYTQYF,TGTGCCAGCAGCGAAAGCGGGGATTATACGCAGTATTTT
TRBV6-1,-,-,15,TRBJ1-2,CASSEAVARPYGYTF,TGTGCCAGCAGTGAAGCTGTCGCCAGGCCCTATGGCTACACCTTC
TRBV2,-,-,14,TRBJ1-5,CASSVDNSNQPQHF,TGTGCCAGCAGTGTCGACAATAGCAATCAGCCCCAGCATTTT
TRBV19,TRBD1,-,14,TRBJ2-1,CATTTGTGTNEQFF,TGTGCCACCACAACCGGGACAGGAACAAATGAGCAGTTCTTC
TRBV7-8,TRBD1,-,15,TRBJ2-7,CASSRDRGVTYEQYF,TGTGCCAGCAGCCGCGACAGGGGAGTGACGTACGAGCAGTACTTC
TRBV19,-,-,14,TRBJ2-1,CASKPGPSYNEQFF,TGTGCCAGTAAGCCAGGGCCATCCTACAATGAGCAGTTCTTC
TRBV30,-,-,14,TRBJ1-2,CAWTQTAPNYGYTF,TGTGCCTGGACTCAGACAGCCCCTAACTATGGCTACACCTTC
TRBV5-6,TRBD1,once,11,TRBJ1-3,CASSRGTEGNF,TGTGCCAGCAGTCGCGGGACAGAAGGGAATTTT
TRBV5-4,-,-,13,TRBJ1-6,CASSLDSFSPLHF,TGTGCCAGCAGCTTGGACAGCTTCTCACCCCTCCACTTT
TRBV7-9,-,-,15,TRBJ2-1,CASSLPRDKRDEQFF,TGTGCCAGCAGCTTACCCCGGGACAAAAGGGATGAGCAGTTCTTC
TRBV27,-,-,16,TRBJ1-1,CASSLRNLEGNTEAFF,TGTGCCAGCAGTTTACGAAACCTGGAGGGGAACACTGAAGCTTTCTTT
TRBV19,-,once,13,TRBJ2-5,CASSIDGRETQYF,TGTGCCAGTAGTATAGACGGGAGAGAGACCCAGTACTTC
TRBV5-6,TRBD2,-,15,TRBJ2-3,CASSLLLADTDTQYF,TGTGCCAGCAGCTTGTTACTAGCGGACACAGATACGCAGTATTTT
TRBV15,-,-,13,TRBJ2-1,CATSRDPFNEQFF,TGTGCCACCAGCAGAGATCCGTTCAATGAGCAGTTCTTC
TRBV30,TRBD1,few,17,TRBJ1-2,CAWGSRDRGRAAYGYTF,TGTGCCTGGGGCAGCCGGGACAGGGGGCGGGCGGCTTATGGCTACACCTTC
TRBV6-1,-,-,12,TRBJ2-7,CASSETGHEQYF,TGTGCCAGCAGTGAAACAGGGCACGAGCAGTACTTC
TRBV6-5,-,-,14,TRBJ2-7,CASTLRENLGEQYF,TGTGCCAGCACCCTACGGGAGAATTTAGGGGAGCAGTACTTC
TRBV15,-,-,13,TRBJ1-2,CATSRSGHYGYTF,TGTGCCACCAGCAGATCGGGACATTATGGCTACACCTTC
TRBV6-1,-,once,14,TRBJ1-1,CASSEDMANTEAFF,TGTGCCAGCAGTGAAGATATGGCGAACACTGAAGCTTTCTTT
TRBV19,TRBD1,-,14,TRBJ2-5,CASSMGQLRETQYF,TGTGCCAGTAGTATGGGACAGCTAAGGGAGACCCAGTACTTC